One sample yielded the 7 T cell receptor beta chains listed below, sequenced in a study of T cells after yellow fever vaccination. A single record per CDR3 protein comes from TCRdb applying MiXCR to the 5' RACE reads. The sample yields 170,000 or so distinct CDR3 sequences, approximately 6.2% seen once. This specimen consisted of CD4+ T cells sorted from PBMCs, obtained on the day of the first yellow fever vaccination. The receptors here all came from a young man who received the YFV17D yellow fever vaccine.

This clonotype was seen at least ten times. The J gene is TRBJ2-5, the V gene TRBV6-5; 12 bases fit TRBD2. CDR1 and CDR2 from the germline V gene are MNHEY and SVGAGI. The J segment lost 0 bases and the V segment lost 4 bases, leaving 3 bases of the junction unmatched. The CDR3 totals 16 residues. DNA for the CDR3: TGTGCCAGCAGTTCCGGACTAGCGGGGAACCAAGAGACCCAGTACTTC. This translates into CASSSGLAGNQETQYF.

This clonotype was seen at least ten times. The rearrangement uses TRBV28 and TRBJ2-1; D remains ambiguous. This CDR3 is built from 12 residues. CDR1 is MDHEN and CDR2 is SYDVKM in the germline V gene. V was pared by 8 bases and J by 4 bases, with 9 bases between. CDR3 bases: TGTGCCAGCGGTGACGGTTACAATGAGCAGTTCTTC. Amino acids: CASGDGYNEQFF.

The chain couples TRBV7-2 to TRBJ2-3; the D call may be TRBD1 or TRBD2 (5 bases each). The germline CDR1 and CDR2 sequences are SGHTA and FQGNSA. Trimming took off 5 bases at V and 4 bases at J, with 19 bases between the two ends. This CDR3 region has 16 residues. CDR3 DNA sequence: TGTGCCAGCAGCCGGTGGGGTCGAGGGGACCCAGATACGCAGTATTTT. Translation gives CASSRWGRGDPDTQYF.

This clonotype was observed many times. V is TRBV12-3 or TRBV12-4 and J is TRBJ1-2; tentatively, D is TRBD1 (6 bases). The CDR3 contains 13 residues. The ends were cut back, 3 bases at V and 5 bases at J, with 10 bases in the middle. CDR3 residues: CASSLEGHYGYTF. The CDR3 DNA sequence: TGTGCCAGCAGTTTGGAGGGACATTATGGCTACACCTTC.

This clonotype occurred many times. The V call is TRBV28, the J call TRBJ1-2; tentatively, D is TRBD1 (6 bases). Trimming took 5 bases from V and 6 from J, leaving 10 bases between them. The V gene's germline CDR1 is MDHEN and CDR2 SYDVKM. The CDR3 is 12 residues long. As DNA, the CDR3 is TGTGCCAGCAGTATAGGGGGGAATGGCTACACCTTC. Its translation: CASSIGGNGYTF.

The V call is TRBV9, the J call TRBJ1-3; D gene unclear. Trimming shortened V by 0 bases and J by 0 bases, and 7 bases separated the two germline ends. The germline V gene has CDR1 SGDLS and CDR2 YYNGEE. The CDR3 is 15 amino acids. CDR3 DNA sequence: TGTGCCAGCAGCGTAGGTTGGAGCTCTGGAAACACCATATATTTT. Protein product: CASSVGWSSGNTIYF.

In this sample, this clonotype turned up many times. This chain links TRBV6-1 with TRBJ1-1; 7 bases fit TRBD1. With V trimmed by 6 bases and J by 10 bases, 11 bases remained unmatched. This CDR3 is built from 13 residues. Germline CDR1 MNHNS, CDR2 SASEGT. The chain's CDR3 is CASSSTGSTGAFF. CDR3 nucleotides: TGTGCCAGCAGCTCGACAGGGAGCACCGGAGCTTTCTTT.